What follows is one T cell receptor (beta chain) and its context. The antigen is not known. This sample was taken from a study of a mutant IDH1 vaccine in newly diagnosed glioma. Study information: Eight vaccine injections were given to patients in weeks 1, 3, 5, 7, 11, 15, 19 and 23. Initiation of the vaccine course occurred 4-6 weeks after radiotherapy alone, or alongside temozolomide cycles. The treated population exhibited a male proportion of around 62%, a female proportion of 37.5%, and a mean age of around 40 years.

Generated by immunoSEQ multiplex PCR, the TCRdb table keeps only in-frame clones and is missing some. The top ten hold about 8.2% of the sample, which has fewer than 30,000 clones, about 80% seen once. Trimming stripped 7 bases from V and 7 bases from J, with 20 bases between. Germline V CDR1 and CDR2: SGHVT, SQSDAQ. The CDR3 totals 15 residues. Time point: week 11, during vaccination. A 20-mer mutant IDH1 peptide at 300 ug was injected subcutaneously with topical imiquimod. The J gene is TRBJ2-1, the V gene TRBV7-4, with unresolved D. Source: PBMCs, taken from a glioma patient whose treatment included an IDH1 peptide vaccine. This receptor was identified in a woman aged 18 to 35 with glioma. The CDR3 loop reads CASNKVRTLRNEQFF. The CDR3 DNA reads TGTGCCAGCAACAAGGTACGTACACTTAGGAATGAGCAGTTCTTC.